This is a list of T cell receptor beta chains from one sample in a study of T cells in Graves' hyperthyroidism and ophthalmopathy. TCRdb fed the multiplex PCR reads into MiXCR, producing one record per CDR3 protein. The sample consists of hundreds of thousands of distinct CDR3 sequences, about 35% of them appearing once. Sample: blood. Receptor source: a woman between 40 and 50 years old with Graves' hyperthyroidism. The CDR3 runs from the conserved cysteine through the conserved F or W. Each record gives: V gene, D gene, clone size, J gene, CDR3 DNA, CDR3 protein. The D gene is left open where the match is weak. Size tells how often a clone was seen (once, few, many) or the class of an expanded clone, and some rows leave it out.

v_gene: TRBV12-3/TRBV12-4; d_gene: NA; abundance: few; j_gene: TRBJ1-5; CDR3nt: TGTGCCAGCAGTTTGGGATCGGGTCGGGGCAATCAGCCCCAGCATTTT; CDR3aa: CASSLGSGRGNQPQHF
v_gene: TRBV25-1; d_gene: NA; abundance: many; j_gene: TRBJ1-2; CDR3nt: TGTGCCAGCAGTGAGAGACAGTTTGGGGGCTACACCTTC; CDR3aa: CASSERQFGGYTF
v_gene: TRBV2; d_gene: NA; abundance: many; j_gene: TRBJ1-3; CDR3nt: TGTGCCAGCAGTGGACAGCTCTCTGGAAACACCATATATTTT; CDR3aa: CASSGQLSGNTIYF
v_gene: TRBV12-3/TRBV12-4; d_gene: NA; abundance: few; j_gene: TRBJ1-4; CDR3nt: TGTGCCAGCAGTTTATCGCTCTTCCTTGGGAGCCCTAATGAAAAACTGTTTTTT; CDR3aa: CASSLSLFLGSPNEKLFF
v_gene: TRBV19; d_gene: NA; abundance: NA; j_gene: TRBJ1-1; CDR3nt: TGTGCCAGTACGTGGGGAGCGGTGGCTGAAGCTTTCTTT; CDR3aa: CASTWGAVAEAFF
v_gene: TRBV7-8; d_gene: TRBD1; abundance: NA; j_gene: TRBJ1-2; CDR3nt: TGTGCCAGCAGCTCCTTATACAGGGGGCTCGCTCGGGACTATGGCTACACCTTC; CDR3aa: CASSSLYRGLARDYGYTF
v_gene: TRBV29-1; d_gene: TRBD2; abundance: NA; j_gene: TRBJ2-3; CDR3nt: TGCAGCGCCATGACTAGCGGGAGGAGCACAGATACGCAGTATTTT; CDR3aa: CSAMTSGRSTDTQYF
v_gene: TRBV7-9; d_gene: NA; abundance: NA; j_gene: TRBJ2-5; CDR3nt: TGTGCCAGCAGCTTAACCGGGGGGCGGGAAGAGACCCAGTACTTC; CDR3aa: CASSLTGGREETQYF
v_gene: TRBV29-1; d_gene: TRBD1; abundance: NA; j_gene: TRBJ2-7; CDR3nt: TGCAGCGTTGCGGGGACAGGGCCTTCAGATACGCAGTATTTC; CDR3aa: CSVAGTGPSDTQYF
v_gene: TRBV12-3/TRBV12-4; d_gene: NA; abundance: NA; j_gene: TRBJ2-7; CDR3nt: TGTGCCAGCAGTTTAGCGAGGTCAGGGAGCGAGCACTACTTC; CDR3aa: CASSLARSGSEHYF
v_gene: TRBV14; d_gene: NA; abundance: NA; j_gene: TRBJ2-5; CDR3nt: TGTGCCAGCAGCCTAAGCTACAGGGACCAAGAGACCCAGTACTTC; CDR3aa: CASSLSYRDQETQYF
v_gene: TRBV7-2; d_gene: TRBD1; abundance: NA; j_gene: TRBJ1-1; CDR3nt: TGCGCCAGCAGCCAGACACAGGGGCGGGCTGAAGCTTTCTTT; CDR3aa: CASSQTQGRAEAFF
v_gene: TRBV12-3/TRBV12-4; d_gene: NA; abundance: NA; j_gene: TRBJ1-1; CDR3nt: TGTGCCAGCAGTTTGGCGGATTTCTTT; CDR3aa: CASSLADFF
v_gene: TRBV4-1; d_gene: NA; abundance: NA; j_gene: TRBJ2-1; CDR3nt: TGCGCCAGCAGCCAAGATTTTCGGGACTACAATGAGCAGTTCTTC; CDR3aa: CASSQDFRDYNEQFF
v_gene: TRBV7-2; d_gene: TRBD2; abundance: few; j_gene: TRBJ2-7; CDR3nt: TGTGCCAGCAGCGCCAGACTAGCGGGAGCCTCCTACGAGCAGTACTTC; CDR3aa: CASSARLAGASYEQYF
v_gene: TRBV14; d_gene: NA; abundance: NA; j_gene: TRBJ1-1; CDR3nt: TGTGCCAGCAGAAGCAATATGAGGCCCCCTGAAGCTTTCTTT; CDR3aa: CASRSNMRPPEAFF
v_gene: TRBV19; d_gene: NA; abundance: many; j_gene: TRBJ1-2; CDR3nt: TGTGCCAGTAGCAATCCCAGGGTCGCCTATGGCTACACCTTC; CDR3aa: CASSNPRVAYGYTF
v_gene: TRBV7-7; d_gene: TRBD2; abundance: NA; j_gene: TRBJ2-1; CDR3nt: TGTGCCAGCCGGGAACTAGCGGGAGGTTCTTGGGAGCAGTTCTTC; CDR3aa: CASRELAGGSWEQFF
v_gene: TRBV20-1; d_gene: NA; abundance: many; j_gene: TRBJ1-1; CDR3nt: TGCAGTGCCATCCCTTGGGGGGCTTTCTTT; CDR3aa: CSAIPWGAFF
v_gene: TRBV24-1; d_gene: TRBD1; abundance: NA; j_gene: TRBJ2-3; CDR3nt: TGTGCCACCAGTGATGGCCAGGGGGATGGTACAGATACGCAGTATTTT; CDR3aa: CATSDGQGDGTDTQYF
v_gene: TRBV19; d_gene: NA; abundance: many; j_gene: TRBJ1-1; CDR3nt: TGTGCCACCAGCCTCTCGTCCGGCACTGAAGCTTTCTTT; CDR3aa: CATSLSSGTEAFF
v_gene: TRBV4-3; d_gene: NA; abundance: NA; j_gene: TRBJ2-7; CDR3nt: TGCGCCAGCAGCCAAGTCCAGAGTGGGGAGCAGTACTTC; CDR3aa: CASSQVQSGEQYF
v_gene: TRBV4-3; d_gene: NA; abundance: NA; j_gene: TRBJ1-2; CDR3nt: TGCGCCAGCAGCCAAGATGATAGGACCTTCTATGGCTACACCTTC; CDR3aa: CASSQDDRTFYGYTF
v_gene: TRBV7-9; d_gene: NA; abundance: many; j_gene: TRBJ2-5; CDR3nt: TGTGCCAGCAGCTTACCGTCGGAGACCCAGTACTTC; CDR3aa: CASSLPSETQYF
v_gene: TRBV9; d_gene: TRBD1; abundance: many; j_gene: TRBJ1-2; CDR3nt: TGTGCCAGCAGCCTCGACCCGACAGGGACTGGCTACACCTTC; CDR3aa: CASSLDPTGTGYTF
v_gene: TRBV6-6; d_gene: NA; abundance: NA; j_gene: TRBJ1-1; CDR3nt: TGTGCCAGCAGTTACCCAGAACGAGGGTCGACTGAAGCTTTCTTT; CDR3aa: CASSYPERGSTEAFF
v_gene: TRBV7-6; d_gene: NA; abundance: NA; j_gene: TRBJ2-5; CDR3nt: TGTGTCAGCAGCTTTCTAGAAGTAAGACCCCTCCTACAAGAGACCCAGTACTTC; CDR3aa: CVSSFLEVRPLLQETQYF
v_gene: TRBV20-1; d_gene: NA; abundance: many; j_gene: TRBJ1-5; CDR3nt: TGCAGTGCTAGGCCCACACGCTTCAATCAGCCCCAGCATTTT; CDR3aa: CSARPTRFNQPQHF
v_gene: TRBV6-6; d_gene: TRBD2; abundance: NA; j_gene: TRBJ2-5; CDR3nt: TGTGCCAGCAGTTACTCGACTAGCTATGAGGAGACCCAGTACTTC; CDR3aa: CASSYSTSYEETQYF
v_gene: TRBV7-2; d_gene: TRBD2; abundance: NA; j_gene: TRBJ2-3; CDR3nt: TGTGCCAGCAGCTCCCCGCATTATAGCGGGACGGTAGATACGCAGTATTTT; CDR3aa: CASSSPHYSGTVDTQYF
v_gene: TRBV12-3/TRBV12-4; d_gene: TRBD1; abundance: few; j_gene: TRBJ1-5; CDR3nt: TGTGCCAGCAGGGGGACAGACCATAGCAATCAGCCCCAGCATTTT; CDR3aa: CASRGTDHSNQPQHF
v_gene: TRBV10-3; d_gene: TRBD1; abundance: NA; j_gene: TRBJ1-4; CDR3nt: TGTGCCACCGGTGAGGGACAGGGTACCGAAAAACTGTTTTTT; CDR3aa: CATGEGQGTEKLFF
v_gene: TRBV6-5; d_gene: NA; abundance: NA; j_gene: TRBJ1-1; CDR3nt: TGTGCCAGCAGTTATGAACGAGGGGATGGAACTGAAGCTTTCTTT; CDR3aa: CASSYERGDGTEAFF
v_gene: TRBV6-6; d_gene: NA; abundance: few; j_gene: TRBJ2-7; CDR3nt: TGTGCCAGCAGTTACTCGAAATCCGGGACTGCCGCCTACGAGCAGTACTTC; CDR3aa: CASSYSKSGTAAYEQYF
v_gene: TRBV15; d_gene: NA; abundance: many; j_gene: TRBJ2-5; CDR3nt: TGTGCCACCAGCAGAGCAGCCGGGTTCCAAGAGACCCAGTACTTC; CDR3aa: CATSRAAGFQETQYF
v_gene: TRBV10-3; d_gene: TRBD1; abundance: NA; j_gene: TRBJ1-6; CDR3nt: TGTGCCAGCAGTTTTGTTGAACCGGGACAGATTAATTCACCCCTCCACTTT; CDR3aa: CASSFVEPGQINSPLHF
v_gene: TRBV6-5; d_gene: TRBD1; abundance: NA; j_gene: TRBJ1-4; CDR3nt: TGTGCCAGCAGTTTACAGGGGGGTCAAACTAATGAAAAACTGTTTTTT; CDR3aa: CASSLQGGQTNEKLFF
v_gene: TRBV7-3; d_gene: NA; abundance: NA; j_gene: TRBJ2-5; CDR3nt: TGTGCCAGCAGCCGATCAATCACAGATACGCAGTACTTC; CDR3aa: CASSRSITDTQYF
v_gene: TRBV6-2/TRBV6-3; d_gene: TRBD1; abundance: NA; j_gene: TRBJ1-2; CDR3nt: TGTGCCAGCAGCGGGGGAAAGACAGGGTCCTATGGCTACACCTTC; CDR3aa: CASSGGKTGSYGYTF
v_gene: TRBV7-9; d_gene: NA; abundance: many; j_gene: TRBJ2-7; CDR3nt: TGTGCCAGCAGCCCGCCTGGGGGAGAGGGGGTGGATGAGCAGTACTTC; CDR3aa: CASSPPGGEGVDEQYF
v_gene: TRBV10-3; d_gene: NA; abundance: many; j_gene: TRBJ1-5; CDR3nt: TGTGCCATCAGACCGGACAGAACTAGCAATCAGCCCCAGCATTTT; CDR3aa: CAIRPDRTSNQPQHF
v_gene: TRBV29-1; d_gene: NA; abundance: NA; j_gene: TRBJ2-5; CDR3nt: TGCAGCCCGGACAGTAGGCGGGAGACCCAGTACTTC; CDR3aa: CSPDSRRETQYF
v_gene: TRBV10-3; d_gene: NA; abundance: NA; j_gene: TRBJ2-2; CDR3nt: TGTGCCATCAGTGAGAAAGTGGACCCGAACACCGGGGAGCTGTTTTTT; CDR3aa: CAISEKVDPNTGELFF
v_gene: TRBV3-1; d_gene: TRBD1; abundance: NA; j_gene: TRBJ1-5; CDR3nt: TGTGCCAGCAATTACAGGGGGTCCGGTAGCAATCAGCCCCAGCATTTT; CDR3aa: CASNYRGSGSNQPQHF
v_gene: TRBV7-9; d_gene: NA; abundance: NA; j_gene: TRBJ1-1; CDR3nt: TGTGCCAGCAGCGTGGTCAGGGTTCCTGAAGCTTTCTTT; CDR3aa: CASSVVRVPEAFF
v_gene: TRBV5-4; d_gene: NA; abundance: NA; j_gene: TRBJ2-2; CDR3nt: TGCGCCAGCAGCCAAGTAATGAACACCGGGGAGCTGTTTTTT; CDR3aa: CASSQVMNTGELFF
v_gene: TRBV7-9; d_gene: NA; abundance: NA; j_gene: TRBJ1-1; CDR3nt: TGTGCCAGCAGCTTAATGATGGACACAGAAGCTTTCTTT; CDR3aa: CASSLMMDTEAFF
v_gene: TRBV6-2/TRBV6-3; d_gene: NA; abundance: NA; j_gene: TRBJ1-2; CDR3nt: TGTGCCAGCAGTCTTCGGGACATTACCGTGTCTAACTATGGCTACACCTTC; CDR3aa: CASSLRDITVSNYGYTF
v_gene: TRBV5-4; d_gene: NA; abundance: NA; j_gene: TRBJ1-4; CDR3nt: TGTGCCAGCAGGCCCGAAGGGATTAATGAAAAACTGTTTTTT; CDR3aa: CASRPEGINEKLFF
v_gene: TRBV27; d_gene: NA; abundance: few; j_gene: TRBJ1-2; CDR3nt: TGTGCCAGCAGGTCCCCAGGGCCCGTTAACTATGGCTACACCTTC; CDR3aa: CASRSPGPVNYGYTF
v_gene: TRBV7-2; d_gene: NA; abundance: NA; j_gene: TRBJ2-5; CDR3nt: TGTGCCAGCAGCTTCAGGGATGGGACCCAGTACTTC; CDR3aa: CASSFRDGTQYF
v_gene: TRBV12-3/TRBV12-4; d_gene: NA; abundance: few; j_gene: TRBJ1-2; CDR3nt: TGTGCCAGCGGATCGGGTACTGGCTATGGCTACACCTTC; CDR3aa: CASGSGTGYGYTF
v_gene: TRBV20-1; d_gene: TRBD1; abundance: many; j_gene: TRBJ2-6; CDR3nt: TGCAGTGCTACTGGGACAGGGTCTGGGGCCAACGTCCTGACTTTC; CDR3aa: CSATGTGSGANVLTF
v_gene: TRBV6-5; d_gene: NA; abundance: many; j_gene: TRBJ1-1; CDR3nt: TGTGCCAGCAGTTATGGGACGGCGAACACTGAAGCTTTCTTT; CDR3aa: CASSYGTANTEAFF
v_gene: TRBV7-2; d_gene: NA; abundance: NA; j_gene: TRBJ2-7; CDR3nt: TGTGCCAGCAGCGATAGTCCCACCTACGAGCAGTACTTC; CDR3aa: CASSDSPTYEQYF
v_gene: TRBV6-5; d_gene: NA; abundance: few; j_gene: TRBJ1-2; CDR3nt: TGTGCCAGCAGTTCCATGGGCGGGGATGGCTACACCTTC; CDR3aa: CASSSMGGDGYTF